Listed below are T cell receptor beta chains from one sample, sequenced in a study of prognosis after radiotherapy for stage I lung cancer. A single record per CDR3 protein comes from TCRdb applying MiXCR to the multiplex PCR reads. Seen here are 30,000 to 40,000 distinct CDR3 sequences, 30% to 35% observed once, and the top ten hold roughly 29%. Material: PBMCs, obtained before or after stereotactic body radiation therapy (not recorded which). The origin of the receptors is a donor aged 50 or older with non-small cell lung cancer. Both conserved end residues are trimmed from each CDR3.

v_call,cdr3_aa
TRBV30,AWSRGSNQPQH
TRBV19,ASSLLPDTIY
TRBV6-9,ASSYSLGEKLF
TRBV29-1,SFEQGRAYNEQF
TRBV18,ASSLDSNIEAF
TRBV7-2,ASSSSGISYNEQF
TRBV14,ASSQGSSGVWGNIQY
TRBV2,ASSKWATQY
TRBV20-1,SAREFGLNYGYT
TRBV12-3/TRBV12-4,ASGWGGEQPQH
TRBV6-1,ASSEVGVGNQPQH
TRBV30,AWRRDTYEQY
TRBV6-5,ASSLGLGQPQH
TRBV20-1,SARDDSSGNTIY
TRBV27,ASSPIAGGGTDKQY
TRBV6-2/TRBV6-3,ASSVRTIGDSYNEQF
TRBV20-1,SAREGSVRTPRY
TRBV19,ASSPRSGGAYEQY
TRBV15,ATSTTGGTDTQY
TRBV3-1,ASSQDLRAGGGETQY
TRBV9,ASSVTSSTEAF
TRBV7-8,ASSIWTRIDEQY
TRBV19,ASSALRDTYEQY
TRBV6-1,ASSGSRLPSGHYEQY
TRBV6-1,ASRTTASGATDTQY
TRBV6-2/TRBV6-3,ASGKREVSEQY
TRBV29-1,SVGWGGRLNTEAF
TRBV12-3/TRBV12-4,ASSLVGGNQPQH
TRBV27,ASSLNGEPLH
TRBV5-1,ASSLAAGASSYNEQF
TRBV6-2/TRBV6-3,ASIESSYDQY
TRBV5-6,ASSNGRANQPQH
TRBV2,ASNGAGGQETQY
TRBV30,AWRLGWNTEAF
TRBV18,ASSPPTGRVEQY
TRBV18,ASSPEAGQYYNSPLH
TRBV7-9,VSSLSGWAGKLRTDTQY
TRBV7-2,ASSTGRDRANYGYT
TRBV13,ASSSGDYDNEQF
TRBV7-9,ASISTRHGAGNTIY
TRBV24-1,ATSDTFVSVGEQF
TRBV9,ASSVEGTGLSPLH
TRBV6-1,TSSARYRAASADTQY